This TCR beta chain is drawn from a study of CD8+ T cells in alopecia areata. This CDR3 has 16 residues. The V and J ends lost 2 bases and 7 bases, in that order; junction bases with no gene match: 8. Germline V lookup: CDR1 SGHTA, CDR2 FQGTGA. Treatment specified: oral pan-JAK inhibitor, 5-10 mg twice daily. PBMCs were stained for CD3, CD4 and CD8, and CD4+ and CD8+ T cells were sorted. Investigators isolated RNA and reverse transcribed it into cDNA to act as the sequencing template. Assay used: immunoSEQ multiplex PCR; TCRdb lists only in-frame clones, some missing. The sample holds 150,000 to 200,000 clones; roughly 60% are singletons and the top ten take approximately 0.97%.

The material sequenced was CD4+ T cells sorted from blood, taken at week 24, from a patient treated with tofacitinib. This receptor was taken from a human donor with alopecia areata. The V and J genes are TRBV7-3 and TRBJ2-1; 10 bases are shared with TRBD1. CDR3 coding DNA: TGTGCCAGCAGCTTACGGCTCCGGGACAGGGGTAATGAGCAGTTCTTC. Translation: CASSLRLRDRGNEQFF.